These T cell receptor beta chains were read from a single sample in a study of T cells in localized non-small cell lung cancer. Assay: immunoSEQ multiplex PCR; the TCRdb copy retains only in-frame clones and omits some. The data show 50,000 to 60,000 clones, 85% to 90% seen once. The specimen comprised PBMCs, sampled before any cancer treatment. Receptors were obtained from a female donor with stage II lung adenocarcinoma. Both conserved end residues are part of each CDR3.

TRBV11-2 | CASSYLGDRAYNEQFF
TRBV5-1 | CASSFDPDKPNSPLHF
TRBV19 | CASSGHSADTEAFF
TRBV19 | CATSGQPPYGYTF
TRBV11-2 | CASSLAAISGNTIYF
TRBV5-1 | CASSLDVKGYGYTF
TRBV27 | CASSPSSGDSNQPQHF
TRBV30 | CAFSAGLSSNQPQHF
TRBV9 | CASSQMGQPYGYTF
TRBV7-3 | CASRRGINTGELFF
TRBV5-6 | CASSLMGGQEETQYF
TRBV25-1 | CASSKGSGGTDEQYF
TRBV30 | CAWGTGGAGGYTF
TRBV27 | CASSPLPSSYNEQFF
TRBV5-1 | CASSFSGQGNQPQHF
TRBV5-1 | CASSSELAGSFSSYEQYF